Given below is one T cell receptor beta chain in context. Its antigen remains undetermined. No much larger clonotype is one base removed from it; base qualities were not supplied. The record originates from a study of T cell changes during pregnancy in multiple sclerosis (dated by TCRdb to the late 2010s). About the full investigation: The study looked at changes in the T cell repertoire across pregnancy in women with multiple sclerosis.

Library preparation employed the immunoSEQ multiplex PCR assay. Sourced from immuneACCESS, this table was stored by TCRdb with only in-frame sequences that have V and J called. A share of the clones is absent; for the studies checked, an unresolved V gene accounts for under half, and the remainder has no known explanation. Across this sample there are tens of thousands of clones, with 90% to 95% seen only once. The top ten hold approximately 2% of the sample. After removal of 3 bases from V and 0 bases from J, the junction retains 4 bases not matched to a gene. The cysteine opens and the phenylalanine closes a CDR3 of 15 amino acids. The DNA shown is the 45-base CDR3, in frame from base 1. CDR1 LGHNA and CDR2 YSLEER are derived from the germline V gene.

This TCR was recovered from a female donor in good health, enrolled as a control in a pregnancy study. The chain employs TRBV4-3 and TRBJ2-7, and 8 bases in between align with TRBD1. The input for sequencing was peripheral blood, taken in the second trimester of pregnancy. The DNA sequence is given as TGCGCCAGCAGCCAGTGGACAGGGAGCTCCTACGAGCAGTACTTC. The encoded protein is CASSQWTGSSYEQYF.